The clone carrying this T cell receptor (beta chain) was counted a few times. Its antigen is unknown. The CDR3 spans 15 residues. Germline V gives CDR1 SGHRS, CDR2 YFSETQ. V was trimmed by 0 bases and J by 3 bases, leaving 9 bases between them. TCRbeta library preparation incorporated unique molecular identifiers. From the PCR reads, TCRdb called clonotypes with MiXCR, one entry per CDR3 protein. The sample yields hundreds of thousands of distinct CDR3 sequences, 15% to 20% seen once. This specimen comes from a study of T-cell reconstitution after alpha-beta-depleted transplantation in children. The study's findings and limits: Where some patients showed high TCRbeta diversity at day 60, it came from recipient T cells and thymic progenitors that had survived. Approximately two months post-transplant, alpha-beta T cells reportedly originated from several hundred expanded graft clones. From newly produced T cells came most of the T-cell counts and diversity one year after transplant.

This clonotype originated in a male patient aged 10 to 17 who had a stem cell transplant for acute lymphoblastic leukemia, so the T cells may come from the graft donor. This chain connects TRBV5-1 to TRBJ2-2; the D gene could be TRBD1 or TRBD2 (6 bases each). This sample comprised PBMCs, mostly from graft donor cells, obtained 360 days after TCRalphabeta/CD19-depleted stem cell transplant. This chain's CDR3 is CASSLDGGHTGELFF. The CDR3 DNA reads as TGCGCCAGCAGCTTGGACGGGGGCCACACCGGGGAGCTGTTTTTT.